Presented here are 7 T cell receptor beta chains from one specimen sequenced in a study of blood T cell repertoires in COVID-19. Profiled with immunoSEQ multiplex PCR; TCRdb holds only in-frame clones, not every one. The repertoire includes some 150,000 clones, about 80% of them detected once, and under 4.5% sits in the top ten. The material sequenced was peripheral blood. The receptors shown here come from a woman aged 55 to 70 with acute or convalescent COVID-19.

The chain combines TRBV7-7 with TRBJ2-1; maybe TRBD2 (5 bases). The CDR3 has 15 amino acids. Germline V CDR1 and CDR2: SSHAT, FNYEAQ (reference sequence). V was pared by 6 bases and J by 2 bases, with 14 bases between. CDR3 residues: CASSLEDLPYNEQFF. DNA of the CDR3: TGTGCCAGCAGTTTGGAGGATCTCCCCTACAATGAGCAGTTCTTC. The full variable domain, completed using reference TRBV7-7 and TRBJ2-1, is GAGVSQSPRYKVTKRGQDVTLRCDPISSHATLYWYQQALGQGPEFLTYFNYEAQPDKSGLPSDRFSAERPEGSISTLTIQRTEQRDSAMYRCASSLEDLPYNEQFFGPGTRLTVL.

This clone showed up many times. The CDR3 DNA reads TGTGCCAGCAGGTATAGCGAGAGCACAGATACGCAGTATTTT. It specifies CASRYSESTDTQYF. The rearrangement uses TRBV7-9 and TRBJ2-3, with D possibly matching TRBD2 (5 bases). Trimming took off 6 bases at V and 0 bases at J, with 10 bases between the two ends. The CDR3 has 14 amino acids. Germline assignment: CDR1 SEHNR and CDR2 FQNEAQ (reference sequence).

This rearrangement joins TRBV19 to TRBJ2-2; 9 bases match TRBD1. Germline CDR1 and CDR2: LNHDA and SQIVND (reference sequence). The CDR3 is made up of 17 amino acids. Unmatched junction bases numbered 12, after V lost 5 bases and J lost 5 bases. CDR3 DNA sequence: TGTGCCAGTAGTCCCCGGCCGGACAGGGGAGGAACCGGGGAGCTGTTTTTT. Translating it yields CASSPRPDRGGTGELFF.

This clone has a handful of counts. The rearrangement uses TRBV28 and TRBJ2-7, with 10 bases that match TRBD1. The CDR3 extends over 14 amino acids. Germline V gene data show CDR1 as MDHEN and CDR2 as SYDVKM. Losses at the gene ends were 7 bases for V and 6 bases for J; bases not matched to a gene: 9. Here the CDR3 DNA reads TGTGCCAGCACCCCTGGGGGACAGGGGTCCGAGCAGTACTTC. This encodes CASTPGGQGSEQYF. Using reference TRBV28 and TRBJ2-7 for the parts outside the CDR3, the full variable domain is DVKVTQSSRYLVKRTGEKVFLECVQDMDHENMFWYRQDPGLGLRLIYFSYDVKMKEKGDIPEGYSVSREKKERFSLILESASTNQTSMYLCASTPGGQGSEQYFGPGTRLTVT.

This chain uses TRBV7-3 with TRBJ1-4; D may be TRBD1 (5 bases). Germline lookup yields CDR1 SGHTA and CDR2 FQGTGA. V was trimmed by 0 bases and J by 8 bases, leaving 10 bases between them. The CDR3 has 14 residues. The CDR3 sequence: CASSLTGHGEKLFF. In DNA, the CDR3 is TGTGCCAGCAGCTTAACCGGACACGGAGAAAAACTGTTTTTT.

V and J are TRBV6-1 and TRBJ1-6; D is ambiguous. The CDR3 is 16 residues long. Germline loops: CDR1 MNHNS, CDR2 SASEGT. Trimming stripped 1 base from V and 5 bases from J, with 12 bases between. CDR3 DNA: TGTGCCAGCAGTGAAGTAGGCTCCAGGAATAATTCACCCCTCCACTTT. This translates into CASSEVGSRNNSPLHF.

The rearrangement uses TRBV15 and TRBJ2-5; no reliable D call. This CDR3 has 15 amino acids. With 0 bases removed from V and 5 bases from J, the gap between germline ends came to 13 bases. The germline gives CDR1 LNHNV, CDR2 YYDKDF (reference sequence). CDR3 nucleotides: TGTGCCACCAGCAGAGATCTAATAACCACCGAGACCCAGTACTTC. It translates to CATSRDLITTETQYF.